This T cell receptor (beta chain) was sequenced in a study of cytomegalovirus exposure and HLA in healthy donors. About this clone itself: Its antigen is unidentified.

Primers included in the PCR were 60 Vbeta and 13 Jbeta primers. TCRdb's table, derived via immunoSEQ multiplex PCR, lists solely in-frame clones and lacks some. Among 80,000 to 100,000 clones listed, about 82% were seen once. Germline V lookup: CDR1 LNHNV, CDR2 YYDKDF (reference sequence). This CDR3 spans 18 amino acids. The trim removed 5 bases at V and 3 bases at J, leaving 17 bases unmatched. Study conclusions and caveats: Another analysis was done later, and it associated 17,000 or so TCR beta sequences with HLA alleles at 0.05 false discovery rate.

The receptor was derived from a man younger than 45 in good health and CMV-seronegative. The chain employs TRBV15 and TRBJ1-1; TRBD1 agrees at 8 bases. The specimen was PBMCs. The CDR3 DNA sequence: TGTGCCACCAGCCGAGGGAGGGCAGGGGGCCGAGGGGACACTGAAGCTTTCTTT. As protein: CATSRGRAGGRGDTEAFF.